A selection of T cell receptor beta chains follows, all from one sample in a study of beta chain features in type 1 diabetes. TCRdb's table, derived via immunoSEQ multiplex PCR, lists solely in-frame clones and lacks some. This sample yields 280,000 or so clones, of which over 12% are seen a single time; around 0.015% belongs to the top ten. The sample comprised naive CD4+ T cells from blood. These receptors came from a man aged 18-30 years with type 1 diabetes. CDR3s include the opening cysteine and the closing phenylalanine or tryptophan. The D gene is left open where the match is weak. Clone size, where shown, is once, few, many, or a class for clones that have expanded.

j_call: TRBJ2-5
v_call: TRBV6-5
d_call: .
clone_size: .
cdr3_nt: TGTGCCAGCAGTTACTCAGGGAGGCAAGAGACCCAGTACTTC
cdr3_aa: CASSYSGRQETQYF

j_call: TRBJ2-1
v_call: TRBV28
d_call: TRBD1
clone_size: few
cdr3_nt: TGTGCCAGCAGCTCTCAGGACAGGGGCGATGAGCAGTTCTTC
cdr3_aa: CASSSQDRGDEQFF

j_call: TRBJ2-7
v_call: TRBV5-1
d_call: .
clone_size: .
cdr3_nt: TGCGCCAGCAGCTTAGAGCGGGACACCTACGAGCAGTACTTC
cdr3_aa: CASSLERDTYEQYF

j_call: TRBJ1-1
v_call: TRBV5-1
d_call: .
clone_size: .
cdr3_nt: TGCGCCAGCAGCTTGGTACAGATGAACACTGAAGCTTTCTTT
cdr3_aa: CASSLVQMNTEAFF

j_call: TRBJ1-1
v_call: TRBV29-1
d_call: .
clone_size: .
cdr3_nt: TGCAGCGCCGGCCCGCTCCGGGAGACTGAAGCTTTCTTT
cdr3_aa: CSAGPLRETEAFF

j_call: TRBJ1-5
v_call: TRBV5-1
d_call: .
clone_size: few
cdr3_nt: TGCGCCAGCAGCGCGGACAGAGATCAGCCCCAGCATTTT
cdr3_aa: CASSADRDQPQHF

j_call: TRBJ2-7
v_call: TRBV15
d_call: TRBD2
clone_size: .
cdr3_nt: TGTGCCACCAGCAGAGGGACTAGCGGGAGGGCCGAGCGTCCCGAGCAGTACTTC
cdr3_aa: CATSRGTSGRAERPEQYF

j_call: TRBJ1-1
v_call: TRBV19
d_call: .
clone_size: .
cdr3_nt: TGTGCCAGTAGTGCCAGGGCTACTGAAGCTTTCTTT
cdr3_aa: CASSARATEAFF

j_call: TRBJ2-7
v_call: TRBV5-5
d_call: .
clone_size: .
cdr3_nt: TGTGCCAGCAGCCGAGGGCAGAGCTACGAGCAGTACTTC
cdr3_aa: CASSRGQSYEQYF

j_call: TRBJ2-1
v_call: TRBV18
d_call: .
clone_size: .
cdr3_nt: TGTGCCAGCTCACGTCAGGGTTCCTACAATGAGCAGTTCTTC
cdr3_aa: CASSRQGSYNEQFF

j_call: TRBJ2-2
v_call: TRBV30
d_call: .
clone_size: few
cdr3_nt: TGTGCCTGGAGACCGGGACACCACAACACCGGGGAGCTGTTTTTT
cdr3_aa: CAWRPGHHNTGELFF

j_call: TRBJ2-5
v_call: TRBV4-1
d_call: TRBD1
clone_size: .
cdr3_nt: TGCGCCAGCAGCCAATTTATAGGGGGCTGGAAGACCCAGTACTTC
cdr3_aa: CASSQFIGGWKTQYF

j_call: TRBJ1-3
v_call: TRBV28
d_call: .
clone_size: few
cdr3_nt: TGTGCCAGCAGTTTCGGGAGGGGCTCTGGAAACACCATATATTTT
cdr3_aa: CASSFGRGSGNTIYF

j_call: TRBJ1-2
v_call: TRBV5-1
d_call: .
clone_size: .
cdr3_nt: TGCGCCAGCAGCTTGGCAGGGGTCCATGGCTACACCTTC
cdr3_aa: CASSLAGVHGYTF

j_call: TRBJ2-2
v_call: TRBV28
d_call: TRBD1
clone_size: .
cdr3_nt: TGTGCCAGCAGTTTTATACGGCAGGGGGTTTACACCGGGGAGCTGTTTTTT
cdr3_aa: CASSFIRQGVYTGELFF

j_call: TRBJ2-5
v_call: TRBV11-2
d_call: TRBD2
clone_size: few
cdr3_nt: TGTGCCAGCAGCCCACATGCGGGAGGCGCCCAGTACTTC
cdr3_aa: CASSPHAGGAQYF

j_call: TRBJ1-2
v_call: TRBV10-3
d_call: TRBD1
clone_size: .
cdr3_nt: TGTGCCATCAGCGGGACAGGAAACTATGGCTACACCTTC
cdr3_aa: CAISGTGNYGYTF

j_call: TRBJ2-2
v_call: TRBV9
d_call: .
clone_size: .
cdr3_nt: TGTGCCAGCAGCGTCAGGGGAGAGAACACCGGGGAGCTGTTTTTT
cdr3_aa: CASSVRGENTGELFF

j_call: TRBJ2-4
v_call: TRBV18
d_call: TRBD1
clone_size: few
cdr3_nt: TGTGCCAGCTCACCCGGACAGGTTCTAGCCAAAAACATTCAGTACTTC
cdr3_aa: CASSPGQVLAKNIQYF

j_call: TRBJ2-1
v_call: TRBV7-9
d_call: TRBD2
clone_size: .
cdr3_nt: TGTGCCAGCAGCTTATTCCTACTAGCGCATGAGCAGTTCTTC
cdr3_aa: CASSLFLLAHEQFF

j_call: TRBJ1-2
v_call: TRBV6-5
d_call: .
clone_size: few
cdr3_nt: TGTGCCAGCAGTTACTCCTGGTGGGGGGTGAGTGGCTACACCTTC
cdr3_aa: CASSYSWWGVSGYTF

j_call: TRBJ2-6
v_call: TRBV5-1
d_call: .
clone_size: few
cdr3_nt: TGCGCCAGCAGCTTGGATTCCAACTCTGGGGCCAACGTCCTGACTTTC
cdr3_aa: CASSLDSNSGANVLTF

j_call: TRBJ1-5
v_call: TRBV30
d_call: .
clone_size: few
cdr3_nt: TGTGCCTGGAGTGTCGGGGACTCTCAGCCCCAGCATTTT
cdr3_aa: CAWSVGDSQPQHF

j_call: TRBJ2-4
v_call: TRBV7-2
d_call: .
clone_size: few
cdr3_nt: TGTGCCAGCAGTTATATAGCCAAAAACATTCAGTACTTC
cdr3_aa: CASSYIAKNIQYF

j_call: TRBJ1-4
v_call: TRBV7-9
d_call: TRBD1
clone_size: few
cdr3_nt: TGTGCCAGCACCAACAGGGGAGGAGAAAAACTGTTTTTT
cdr3_aa: CASTNRGGEKLFF

j_call: TRBJ1-2
v_call: TRBV6-5
d_call: .
clone_size: .
cdr3_nt: TGTGCCAGCAGTTGGTCTCAGTATAACTATGGCTACACCTTC
cdr3_aa: CASSWSQYNYGYTF

j_call: TRBJ2-7
v_call: TRBV5-4
d_call: TRBD2
clone_size: few
cdr3_nt: TGTGCCAGCAGCGGGGGGGGGACCCAGGCCTACGAGCAGTACTTC
cdr3_aa: CASSGGGTQAYEQYF

j_call: TRBJ2-1
v_call: TRBV29-1
d_call: TRBD2
clone_size: .
cdr3_nt: TGCAGCGTTGCAGGAGCGGGGGTGTACAATGAGCAGTTCTTC
cdr3_aa: CSVAGAGVYNEQFF

j_call: TRBJ2-7
v_call: TRBV30
d_call: .
clone_size: .
cdr3_nt: TGTGCCTGGAAAGGGGCAGGGTCACCCTACGAGCAGTACTTC
cdr3_aa: CAWKGAGSPYEQYF

j_call: TRBJ1-2
v_call: TRBV30
d_call: .
clone_size: .
cdr3_nt: TGTGCCTGGAAGGGCAGGGAAGTAGGCTACACCTTC
cdr3_aa: CAWKGREVGYTF

j_call: TRBJ2-1
v_call: TRBV6-5
d_call: .
clone_size: .
cdr3_nt: TGTGCCAGCAGTTTATATGAGCAGTTCTTC
cdr3_aa: CASSLYEQFF

j_call: TRBJ1-1
v_call: TRBV27
d_call: .
clone_size: few
cdr3_nt: TGTGCCAGCAGTTTAGTAGCCAGGAGGACTGAAGCTTTCTTT
cdr3_aa: CASSLVARRTEAFF

j_call: TRBJ1-2
v_call: TRBV4-1
d_call: TRBD1
clone_size: .
cdr3_nt: TGCGCCAGCAGCCAAGTGTTTAGGGACAGGGGGCATGGCTACACCTTC
cdr3_aa: CASSQVFRDRGHGYTF

j_call: TRBJ1-1
v_call: TRBV27
d_call: TRBD1
clone_size: few
cdr3_nt: TGTGCCAGCCCGGTCACGATACGACCAGGGGACAGGGGAGCTTTCTTT
cdr3_aa: CASPVTIRPGDRGAFF

j_call: TRBJ2-3
v_call: TRBV6-5
d_call: TRBD2
clone_size: few
cdr3_nt: TGTGCCAGCAGTTACCAAAGCGGGGGGGCCAGGGATACGCAGTATTTT
cdr3_aa: CASSYQSGGARDTQYF

j_call: TRBJ1-2
v_call: TRBV29-1
d_call: TRBD1
clone_size: few
cdr3_nt: TGCAGCGTTGTATCCAGGGGGCGAGATGGCTACACCTTC
cdr3_aa: CSVVSRGRDGYTF

j_call: TRBJ2-7
v_call: TRBV5-4
d_call: TRBD2
clone_size: .
cdr3_nt: TGTGCCAGCAGCCCGGGCTGGGGGGGCGAGCAGTACTTC
cdr3_aa: CASSPGWGGEQYF

j_call: TRBJ2-1
v_call: TRBV5-1
d_call: .
clone_size: few
cdr3_nt: TGCGCCAGCAGCTTGGTCGGGGACTCCTACAATGAGCAGTTCTTC
cdr3_aa: CASSLVGDSYNEQFF

j_call: TRBJ2-1
v_call: TRBV9
d_call: .
clone_size: .
cdr3_nt: TGTGCCAGCAGCGTAATGAACAGTCCGGCCGCTGAGCAGTTCTTC
cdr3_aa: CASSVMNSPAAEQFF

j_call: TRBJ2-7
v_call: TRBV4-1
d_call: .
clone_size: few
cdr3_nt: TGCGCCAGCAGCCAAGTACTCGGGGAGCAGTACTTC
cdr3_aa: CASSQVLGEQYF

j_call: TRBJ1-2
v_call: TRBV5-6
d_call: .
clone_size: once
cdr3_nt: TGTGCCAGCAGCTTGGTGGGCAGGCGCTATGGCTACACCTTC
cdr3_aa: CASSLVGRRYGYTF

j_call: TRBJ1-1
v_call: TRBV10-3
d_call: TRBD1
clone_size: .
cdr3_nt: TGTGCCATCAGTGAGAACAGGGGATCCACTGAAGCTTTCTTT
cdr3_aa: CAISENRGSTEAFF

j_call: TRBJ2-1
v_call: TRBV20-1
d_call: TRBD2
clone_size: few
cdr3_nt: TGCAGTGCTACGGGGGGGCCCTCCCGGTTCTTC
cdr3_aa: CSATGGPSRFF

j_call: TRBJ2-5
v_call: TRBV5-1
d_call: .
clone_size: .
cdr3_nt: TGCGCCAGCAGCCGCACACCCCAAGAGACCCAGTACTTC
cdr3_aa: CASSRTPQETQYF

j_call: TRBJ2-6
v_call: TRBV11-3
d_call: .
clone_size: .
cdr3_nt: TGTGCCAGCAGTGGGGGCCTCTCTGGGGCCAACGTCCTGACTTTC
cdr3_aa: CASSGGLSGANVLTF

j_call: TRBJ2-7
v_call: TRBV6-6
d_call: TRBD1
clone_size: .
cdr3_nt: TGTGCCAGCAGTAGGGGACAGGGGGCGCGCCAGCAGTACTTC
cdr3_aa: CASSRGQGARQQYF

j_call: TRBJ1-5
v_call: TRBV30
d_call: .
clone_size: few
cdr3_nt: TGTGCCTGTGGACAGATGGGGCAGCCCCAGCATTTT
cdr3_aa: CACGQMGQPQHF

j_call: TRBJ2-3
v_call: TRBV18
d_call: .
clone_size: few
cdr3_nt: TGTGCCAGCTCATCCCTCCCTAGCACAGATACGCAGTATTTT
cdr3_aa: CASSSLPSTDTQYF

j_call: TRBJ2-1
v_call: TRBV4-2
d_call: .
clone_size: .
cdr3_nt: TGTGCCAGCAGCCCTGAGGCTTACAATGAGCAGTTCTTC
cdr3_aa: CASSPEAYNEQFF

j_call: TRBJ1-5
v_call: TRBV29-1
d_call: .
clone_size: few
cdr3_nt: TGCAGCGTTGGCGAGAATCAGCCCCAGCATTTT
cdr3_aa: CSVGENQPQHF

j_call: TRBJ2-1
v_call: TRBV2
d_call: .
clone_size: few
cdr3_nt: TGTGCCAGCAGTGATGAGGGTGGTGAGCAGTTCTTC
cdr3_aa: CASSDEGGEQFF

j_call: TRBJ2-7
v_call: TRBV5-1
d_call: .
clone_size: few
cdr3_nt: TGCGCCAGCAGCTCCCAGGCTGCAGGGGCCTACGAGCAGTACTTC
cdr3_aa: CASSSQAAGAYEQYF

j_call: TRBJ2-7
v_call: TRBV7-2
d_call: .
clone_size: few
cdr3_nt: TGTGCCAGCACGGGCGGGAACTCCTACGAGCAGTACTTC
cdr3_aa: CASTGGNSYEQYF

j_call: TRBJ2-7
v_call: TRBV11-2
d_call: .
clone_size: few
cdr3_nt: TGTGCCAGCAGCTCTCCCAGGGGCCGCTCGTGGGAGCAGTACTTC
cdr3_aa: CASSSPRGRSWEQYF

j_call: TRBJ2-5
v_call: TRBV5-1
d_call: TRBD1
clone_size: .
cdr3_nt: TGCGCCAGCAGCTTCGGGACAGGGGGACAAGAGACCCAGTACTTC
cdr3_aa: CASSFGTGGQETQYF

j_call: TRBJ2-4
v_call: TRBV4-2
d_call: TRBD1
clone_size: .
cdr3_nt: TGTGCCAGCAGCCAACCCCCGGACAGGCTAGCCAAAAACATTCAGTACTTC
cdr3_aa: CASSQPPDRLAKNIQYF

j_call: TRBJ1-5
v_call: TRBV5-4
d_call: .
clone_size: .
cdr3_nt: TGTGCCAGCAGCCAAGAGGCTACAGGGAAAAATCAGCCCCAGCATTTT
cdr3_aa: CASSQEATGKNQPQHF

j_call: TRBJ1-4
v_call: TRBV30
d_call: .
clone_size: .
cdr3_nt: TGTGCCTGGACACAGGGCGGGAATGAAAAACTGTTTTTT
cdr3_aa: CAWTQGGNEKLFF

j_call: TRBJ1-2
v_call: TRBV28
d_call: .
clone_size: .
cdr3_nt: TGTGCCAGCAGTTTATCTGCGGGCTACACCTTC
cdr3_aa: CASSLSAGYTF

j_call: TRBJ1-6
v_call: TRBV18
d_call: .
clone_size: .
cdr3_nt: TGTGCCAGCTCGACAGAGGGAGGAGATTCACCCCTCCACTTT
cdr3_aa: CASSTEGGDSPLHF